These 32 T cell receptor beta chains share one sample of origin, sequenced in a study of long-term antiretroviral therapy in people with HIV. Researchers report immunoSEQ v3.0 was run at survey level. Sequencing used immunoSEQ multiplex PCR; TCRdb keeps in-frame clones, though not all of them. The table includes tens of thousands of clones, over 90% detected once. The sample consisted of unsorted PBMCs, taken 3.7 years after starting antiretroviral therapy. Every receptor here comes from a woman between 45 and 65 years old with HIV.

This chain joins TRBV6-1 and TRBJ1-1; D is possibly TRBD1 (5 bases). The V gene's germline CDR1 is MNHNS and CDR2 SASEGT. The CDR3 spans 14 residues. V lost 2 bases, J lost 2 bases, and 9 bases lay in between. The CDR3 region is CASSELGANTEAFF. In DNA, the CDR3 is TGTGCCAGCAGTGAACTAGGGGCCAACACTGAAGCTTTCTTT.

The chain carries TRBV9 and TRBJ1-2; 9 nucleotides match TRBD1. The V gene's germline CDR1 is SGDLS and CDR2 YYNGEE. The CDR3 is 14 amino acids. Trimming removed 0 bases from V and 7 bases from J; junction bases left unmatched: 4. CDR3: CASSVEGTGFGYTF. The CDR3 DNA follows: TGTGCCAGCAGCGTAGAAGGGACAGGGTTTGGCTACACCTTC.

The chain joins TRBV5-1 to TRBJ2-7, with unresolved D. The CDR3 totals 13 residues. Trimming shortened V by 0 bases and J by 3 bases, and 7 bases separated the two germline ends. Germline assignment: CDR1 SGHRS and CDR2 YFSETQ. The CDR3 nucleotides are TGCGCCAGCAGCTTGGGACTGTACTACGAGCAGTACTTC. Its protein is CASSLGLYYEQYF.

The chain employs TRBV19 and TRBJ1-2; D is uncertain. The CDR3 consists of 14 residues. The V gene lost 1 base and the J gene lost 7 bases, with 13 bases spanning the gap. Germline V gives CDR1 LNHDA, CDR2 SQIVND (reference sequence). CDR3 residues: CASSIAKQKGGYTF. The CDR3 DNA sequence: TGTGCCAGTAGTATAGCTAAACAGAAGGGTGGCTACACCTTC.

The rearrangement joins TRBV5-1 to TRBJ2-1; a possible D gene is TRBD1 (6 bases). CDR1 and CDR2 (germline): SGHRS, YFSETQ. Trimming left V 3 bases short and J 9 bases short, with 19 bases between. The CDR3 contains 15 residues. In DNA, the CDR3 is TGCGCCAGCAGCTCACTACAGGGTCAAGGGAGTGAGCAGTTCTTC. As protein: CASSSLQGQGSEQFF.

The V and J genes are TRBV5-1 and TRBJ2-1, with D possibly matching TRBD2 (6 bases). This CDR3 is 12 amino acids long. Germline CDR1 and CDR2: SGHRS and YFSETQ. Trimming took 7 bases from V and 8 from J, leaving 13 bases between them. In DNA, the CDR3 is TGCGCCAGCCCGGGACTCTGCTATGAGCAGTTCTTC. Translating gives CASPGLCYEQFF. Based on the CDR3 plus reference TRBV5-1 and TRBJ2-1, the full variable domain is KAGVTQTPRYLIKTRGQQVTLSCSPISGHRSVSWYQQTPGQGLQFLFEYFSETQRNKGNFPGRFSGRQFSNSRSEMNVSTLELGDSALYLCASPGLCYEQFFGPGTRLTVL.

The V gene is TRBV19, the J gene TRBJ2-2, with no clear D. This CDR3 comprises 13 residues. Germline V gene sequence: CDR1 LNHDA, CDR2 SQIVND (reference sequence). V lost 3 bases, J lost 6 bases, and 8 bases lay in between. The CDR3 region is CASSIGYPGELFF. As DNA, the CDR3 is TGTGCCAGTAGTATCGGATACCCCGGGGAGCTGTTTTTT.

The CDR3 loop reads CASSLEGGGYEQYF. Here the CDR3 DNA reads TGCGCCAGCAGCTTGGAAGGGGGAGGCTACGAGCAGTACTTC. The gene calls are TRBV5-1 and TRBJ2-7; D possibly uses TRBD1 or TRBD2 (6 bases each). Germline CDR1 SGHRS, CDR2 YFSETQ. V gave up 0 bases and J gave up 3 bases, with 10 bases separating them. The CDR3 totals 14 residues.

This clone has more than one count but fewer than ten. J is TRBJ1-1 and V is TRBV29-1, with a weak D call TRBD1 (5 bases). The length of the CDR3 is 15 residues. The germline V gene has CDR1 SQVTM and CDR2 ANQGSEA. V was trimmed by 6 bases and J by 3 bases, leaving 20 bases between them. CDR3 residues: CSVHTSGKRHTEAFF. CDR3 sequence (DNA): TGCAGCGTCCACACCTCAGGGAAAAGACACACTGAAGCTTTCTTT.

Remarks on this clone: Relative to the germline gene, one junction end is altered; a read error may explain this. V and J are TRBV7-7 and TRBJ2-1; D is unresolved. CDR3 length: 13 amino acids. CDR1 SSHAT and CDR2 FNYEAQ come from the germline V gene (reference sequence). The CDR3 sequence is CASSLSVNNEQFF. CDR3 DNA sequence: TGTGCTAGCAGCTTATCAGTTAACAATGAGCAGTTCTTC.

The genes are TRBV6-6 and TRBJ2-3; D is perhaps TRBD1 (5 bases). This CDR3 spans 13 amino acids. The V gene's germline CDR1 is MNHNY and CDR2 SVGAGI (reference sequence). Trimming took 6 bases from V and 5 from J, leaving 12 bases between them. The CDR3 DNA sequence: TGTGCCAGCAGACCTTGGGGCGAAGATACGCAGTATTTT. As protein: CASRPWGEDTQYF.

The V and J genes are TRBV28 and TRBJ1-1; tentative D call: TRBD1 (5 bases). CDR1 is MDHEN and CDR2 is SYDVKM in the germline V gene. The CDR3 is made up of 16 amino acids. V lost 5 bases, J lost 3 bases, and 19 bases lay in between. DNA for the CDR3: TGTGCCAGCAGTGCTCCGGGCCTACCACAGGACACTGAAGCTTTCTTT. Its protein product is CASSAPGLPQDTEAFF.

CDR3 sequence (DNA): TGCAGTGCTACCATACAAGAGACCCAGTACTTC. Amino acid sequence: CSATIQETQYF. This chain joins TRBV20-1 and TRBJ2-5; D remains unclear. V was clipped by 4 bases and J by 2 bases, with 5 bases between them. There are 11 residues in the CDR3. From germline, CDR1 is DFQATT and CDR2 SNEGSKA (reference sequence).

J is TRBJ2-7 and V is TRBV27, with 7 bases identical to TRBD2. Trimming removed 2 bases from V and 4 bases from J; junction bases left unmatched: 5. This CDR3 is built from 14 residues. Germline assignment: CDR1 MNHEY and CDR2 SMNVEV (reference sequence). As DNA, the CDR3 is TGTGCCAGCAGTTTAATGGGTAGCGGGTACGAGCAGTACTTC. It specifies CASSLMGSGYEQYF.

This chain connects TRBV7-2 to TRBJ1-4, with a weak D call TRBD1 (6 bases). The V end was cut by 3 bases, the J end by 8 bases, with 16 bases between. The length of the CDR3 is 15 residues. Per the germline V gene, CDR1 is SGHTA and CDR2 is FQGNSA. CDR3 residues: CASSFQNRVWEKLFF. CDR3 sequence (DNA): TGTGCCAGCAGCTTTCAGAACAGGGTGTGGGAAAAACTGTTTTTT.

V and J are TRBV2 and TRBJ1-2, with D tentatively TRBD1 (5 bases). Trimming removed 5 bases from V and 0 bases from J, with 13 bases in between. Germline assignment: CDR1 SNHLY and CDR2 FYNNEI. The CDR3 spans 15 residues. CDR3 bases: TGTGCCAGCAGTCGCCAGGGAATTTCTAACTATGGCTACACCTTC. Encoded protein: CASSRQGISNYGYTF.

The chain links TRBV19 to TRBJ1-6; D not resolved. The CDR3 sequence is 14 residues long. From germline, CDR1 is LNHDA and CDR2 SQIVND (reference sequence). Trimming stripped 10 bases from V and 1 base from J, with 11 bases between. This CDR3 is CATRGVSYNSPLHF. The CDR3 bases are TGTGCCACCCGTGGGGTTTCCTATAATTCACCCCTCCACTTT.

Here the CDR3 DNA reads TGCGCCAGCAGCAGCGAGGGTGGGACCCTGTACGAGCAGTACTTC. Protein product: CASSSEGGTLYEQYF. This chain joins TRBV4-1 and TRBJ2-7; TRBD1 or TRBD2 may be the D gene (5 bases each). V lost 5 bases to trimming and J lost 4 bases, with 18 bases between them. The CDR3 extends over 15 amino acids. In germline, CDR1 is MGHRA, CDR2 YSYEKL.

The rearrangement links TRBV18 to TRBJ1-1; D perhaps matches TRBD1 (5 bases). Germline loops: CDR1 KGHSH, CDR2 LQKENI. Trimming left V 3 bases short and J 7 bases short, with 18 bases between. The CDR3 length is 15 residues. CDR3 region: CASSPIDRTGVEAFF. In DNA, the CDR3 is TGTGCCAGCTCACCGATTGACAGAACCGGGGTTGAAGCTTTCTTT.

V usage is TRBV2 and J usage is TRBJ1-6; tentative D call: TRBD1 (6 bases). The ends were cut back, 8 bases at V and 2 bases at J, with 10 bases in the middle. CDR1 and CDR2 (germline): SNHLY, FYNNEI. The CDR3 has 14 amino acids. Written as DNA, the CDR3 is TGTGCCAGCCGGAGGGACACCTATAATTCACCCCTCCACTTT. Residues: CASRRDTYNSPLHF.

The rearrangement joins TRBV5-1 to TRBJ1-2; TRBD1 matches at 9 bases. The junction had 6 bases not matched to a gene; V was cut back by 3 bases and J by 0 bases. The germline V gene encodes CDR1 SGHRS and CDR2 YFSETQ. The CDR3 extends over 16 amino acids. The CDR3 bases are TGCGCCAGCAGCTCGTCCGGGACAGGGACTAACTATGGCTACACCTTC. This translates into CASSSSGTGTNYGYTF.

The chain uses TRBV19 and TRBJ1-6, with 7 bases aligning to TRBD1. J was trimmed by 7 bases and V by 5 bases; bases with no gene match: 2. The CDR3 is 13 amino acids. Germline-derived CDR1 and CDR2 are LNHDA and SQIVND (reference sequence). The CDR3 protein is CASSRQGNSPLHF. In nucleotides, the CDR3 is TGTGCCAGTAGTCGACAGGGCAATTCACCCCTCCACTTT.

The rearrangement joins TRBV30 to TRBJ1-2; no clear D. The length of the CDR3 is 13 residues. CDR1 is GTSNPN, CDR2 SVGIG, per germline (reference sequence). V gave up 4 bases and J gave up 0 bases, with 9 bases separating them. The CDR3 here is CAWIRGSNYGYTF. Here the CDR3 DNA reads TGTGCCTGGATTCGGGGTTCTAACTATGGCTACACCTTC.

The chain is built from TRBV19 and TRBJ1-4, with TRBD1 matching 9 bases. The germline V gene encodes CDR1 LNHDA and CDR2 SQIVND (reference sequence). The CDR3 is 14 amino acids. V lost 6 bases and J lost 5; bases outside the gene matches: 4. CDR3 in DNA: TGTGCCAGTAGCTCGACAGGGGGAAATGAAAAACTGTTTTTT. Its protein is CASSSTGGNEKLFF.

The V and J genes are TRBV10-3 and TRBJ2-1; 7 nucleotides align to TRBD2. This CDR3 has 16 amino acids. V lost 0 bases, J lost 5 bases, and 7 bases stayed unmatched. Germline V gene data show CDR1 as ENHRY and CDR2 as SYGVKD. The CDR3 coding sequence is TGTGCCATCAGTGAGTCGACGGCGGGGGACGACAATGAGCAGTTCTTC. As protein: CAISESTAGDDNEQFF.

This chain connects TRBV29-1 to TRBJ2-1, with a weak D call TRBD2 (6 bases). CDR3 size: 16 residues. CDR1 is SQVTM, CDR2 ANQGSEA, per germline. Trimming cost V 3 bases and J 1 base, with 16 bases left between them. The CDR3 DNA sequence: TGCAGCGTTGAGAGGGAGGACGGGGGTTCCTACAATGAGCAGTTCTTC. This codes for CSVEREDGGSYNEQFF.

The gene calls are TRBV4-3 and TRBJ1-2; D is ambiguous. V lost 1 base and J lost 4, with 13 bases in between. The CDR3 is 15 residues long. Germline values: CDR1 LGHNA, CDR2 YSLEER. This chain's CDR3 is CASSQGGYSLYGYTF. The DNA for the CDR3 is TGCGCCAGCAGCCAAGGAGGGTACAGTCTCTATGGCTACACCTTC.

The chain links TRBV9 to TRBJ1-6, with 9 bases matching TRBD1. CDR3 length equals 16 residues. The junction had 4 bases not matched to a gene; V was cut back by 0 bases and J by 6 bases. Germline V CDR1 and CDR2: SGDLS, YYNGEE. The CDR3 reads CASSVGVGQGNSPLHF. For the CDR3, the DNA is TGTGCCAGCAGCGTAGGTGTGGGACAGGGTAATTCACCCCTCCACTTT.

J is TRBJ2-2 and V is TRBV7-9; 14 bases map to TRBD2. Germline CDR1 reads SEHNR; CDR2 reads FQNEAQ (reference sequence). This CDR3 region has 17 residues. Trimming at V came to 6 bases and at J to 3 bases, leaving 6 bases not matched to a gene. The DNA of the CDR3 is TGTGCCAGCAGTACCGGGACTAGCGGGGGATACACCGGGGAGCTGTTTTTT. Protein sequence: CASSTGTSGGYTGELFF.

The V call is TRBV7-8, the J call TRBJ2-3, with 8 positions matching TRBD1. V was pared by 2 bases and J by 1 base, with 8 bases of the junction left unmatched. Germline assignment: CDR1 SGHVS and CDR2 FQNEAQ. The CDR3 sequence is 17 residues long. The CDR3 region has the DNA TGTGCCAGCAGCTTAAGGACAGGGCGAGGGGGCACAGATACGCAGTATTTT. As protein: CASSLRTGRGGTDTQYF.

The genes are TRBV10-3 and TRBJ2-5, with 9 nucleotides matching TRBD1. With 10 bases clipped from V and 5 bases from J, the junction kept 17 bases outside the gene matches. There are 16 residues in the CDR3. Germline V gene data show CDR1 as ENHRY and CDR2 as SYGVKD. In DNA form, the CDR3 reads TGTGCCACGAGCCTAACCGCGACAGGGGGGAAGGAGACCCAGTACTTC. It translates to CATSLTATGGKETQYF.

This clone has a handful of counts. This chain joins TRBV7-8 and TRBJ1-4; D is undetermined. Germline V gene lookup returns CDR1 SGHVS and CDR2 FQNEAQ. The CDR3 contains 15 residues. The ends were cut back, 5 bases at V and 0 bases at J, with 10 bases in the middle. The CDR3 reads CASSPYLPTNEKLFF. The CDR3 DNA follows: TGTGCCAGCAGCCCATACTTACCAACTAATGAAAAACTGTTTTTT.